What follows are 12 T cell receptor beta chains derived from one specimen sequenced in a study of blood T cell repertoires in COVID-19. Assay used: immunoSEQ multiplex PCR; TCRdb lists only in-frame clones, some missing. The data contain tens of thousands of clones, roughly three quarters of them singletons. The sequenced sample was peripheral blood. The receptor source for this set is a woman older than 75 with acute or convalescent COVID-19.

V is TRBV4-3 and J is TRBJ2-3; the D gene is possibly TRBD1 (5 bases). CDR3 length: 16 residues. Germline assignment: CDR1 LGHNA and CDR2 YSLEER. V was shortened by 0 bases and J by 3 bases, with 13 bases between the two germline ends. The CDR3 bases are TGCGCCAGCAGCCAAGAAGGCGTTGGGGCAACAGATACGCAGTATTTT. It is translated as CASSQEGVGATDTQYF.

The chain has TRBV9 and TRBJ1-2; D remains ambiguous. The germline V gene has CDR1 SGDLS and CDR2 YYNGEE. V was shortened by 4 bases and J by 0 bases, with 13 bases between the two germline ends. There are 15 residues in the CDR3. The CDR3 DNA reads as TGTGCCAGCAGCCCCAACGCCTTAGCTAACTATGGCTACACCTTC. Translated, it gives CASSPNALANYGYTF.

J is TRBJ1-1 and V is TRBV9; a weak D match, TRBD1 (5 bases). The ends were cut back, 7 bases at V and 4 bases at J, with 26 bases in the middle. From germline, CDR1 is SGDLS and CDR2 YYNGEE. The CDR3 spans 17 residues. Here the CDR3 DNA reads TGTGCCAGCTCCCTTCGGGGACTGCTACCTGAGGGCACTGAAGCTTTCTTT. Its protein product is CASSLRGLLPEGTEAFF.

The J gene is TRBJ1-1, the V gene TRBV18; TRBD1 agrees at 9 bases. Germline V gene sequence: CDR1 KGHSH, CDR2 LQKENI. The length of the CDR3 is 17 residues. The junction had 15 bases not matched to a gene; V was cut back by 3 bases and J by 7 bases. CDR3 in DNA: TGTGCCAGCTCACCGAGGGACAGGGCAGGTTTTGGGAGTGAAGCTTTCTTT. It encodes CASSPRDRAGFGSEAFF.

The rearrangement uses TRBV25-1 and TRBJ2-7; no clear D. The V end was cut by 0 bases, the J end by 5 bases, with 11 bases between. Germline values: CDR1 MGHDK, CDR2 SYGVNS. The CDR3 spans 14 residues. The CDR3 sequence: CASSEYGATDEQYF. The CDR3 DNA sequence: TGTGCCAGCAGTGAATATGGAGCAACCGACGAGCAGTACTTC.

The genes are TRBV11-2 and TRBJ1-1, with 8 bases matching TRBD1. V shed 3 bases, J shed 3 bases, and the junction held 3 bases outside the gene matches. The CDR3 is 14 amino acids. Germline CDR1 reads SGHAT; CDR2 reads FQNNGV. CDR3 in DNA: TGTGCCAGCAGCTTCCTACAGGGGGACACTGAAGCTTTCTTT. Protein: CASSFLQGDTEAFF.

V is TRBV7-2 and J is TRBJ1-2; D possibly corresponds to TRBD1 (5 bases). V lost 3 bases and J lost 12, with 17 bases in between. This CDR3 is built from 13 residues. The germline V gene has CDR1 SGHTA and CDR2 FQGNSA. This CDR3 is CASSFEGVRLNTF. The CDR3 DNA reads as TGTGCCAGCAGCTTTGAAGGGGTCAGACTTAACACCTTC.

The chain recombines TRBV9 with TRBJ1-6; 7 positions agree with TRBD1. The CDR3 runs 15 residues. V shed 2 bases, J shed 5 bases, and the junction held 4 bases outside the gene matches. Germline V gene lookup returns CDR1 SGDLS and CDR2 YYNGEE. The CDR3 nucleotides are TGTGCCAGCAGCGTCACAGGGGAGGATAATTCACCCCTCCACTTT. Translation: CASSVTGEDNSPLHF.

This chain links TRBV5-4 with TRBJ1-1; perhaps TRBD1 as D (5 bases). Germline loops: CDR1 SGHNT, CDR2 YYREEE (reference sequence). V lost 3 bases to trimming and J lost 10 bases, with 13 bases between them. The CDR3 consists of 12 residues. The CDR3 is CASSSQVGGAFF. The CDR3 DNA reads as TGTGCCAGCAGCTCCCAGGTCGGGGGAGCTTTCTTT.

The gene calls are TRBV6-5 and TRBJ1-2; TRBD1 aligns across 11 bases. With 7 bases clipped from V and 7 bases from J, the junction kept 11 bases outside the gene matches. This CDR3 is 15 amino acids long. CDR1 is MNHEY, CDR2 SVGAGI, per germline. The CDR3 region has the DNA TGTGCCAGCAATTCACCGGGACAGGGGGTAATTGGCTACACCTTC. This codes for CASNSPGQGVIGYTF.

This chain joins TRBV7-9 and TRBJ1-4; no reliable D call. CDR1 and CDR2 from the germline V gene are SEHNR and FQNEAQ (reference sequence). This CDR3 has 16 amino acids. Between the trimmed V and J ends, which lost 5 bases and 3 bases, there was a span of 16 bases. The CDR3 DNA reads as TGTGCCAGCAGCCCCCCAGAAACACCTGCTAATGAAAAACTGTTTTTT. Translating gives CASSPPETPANEKLFF.

The chain carries TRBV18 and TRBJ1-2, with TRBD1 as a possible D gene (6 bases). V was cut by 2 bases and J by 5 bases, with 21 bases left in between. CDR1 is KGHSH, CDR2 LQKENI, per germline. The CDR3 runs 17 residues. This chain's CDR3 is CASSPARPQGLGYGYTF. In DNA form, the CDR3 reads TGTGCCAGCTCACCAGCTCGGCCCCAGGGGTTAGGGTATGGCTACACCTTC.